The rows below give T cell receptor beta chains drawn from one sample of a study of cytomegalovirus exposure and HLA in healthy donors. Sequenced by immunoSEQ multiplex PCR; TCRdb stores in-frame clones only, minus some. The sample shows 150,000 to 250,000 clones, around 80% of them seen only once. The sequencing input was PBMCs. These receptors were taken from a woman under 40 in good health and CMV-seropositive. The CDR3 runs from the conserved cysteine through the conserved F or W. Fields, in order: D gene, J gene, V gene, CDR3 length, clone size, CDR3 DNA, CDR3 protein. A D gene is named only where the DNA matches it firmly. Size tells how often a clone was seen (once, few, many) or the class of an expanded clone, and some rows leave it out.

D: .; J: TRBJ2-5; V: TRBV4-1; length: 16; size: .; DNA: TGCGCCAGCAGCCAAGATCCGGCGCAGGTGCAGGAGACCCAGTACTTC; CDR3: CASSQDPAQVQETQYF
D: .; J: TRBJ1-5; V: TRBV4-3; length: 15; size: .; DNA: TGCGCCAGCAGCCCAGAGGGGGGGAGCAATCAGCCCCAGCATTTT; CDR3: CASSPEGGSNQPQHF
D: .; J: TRBJ2-3; V: TRBV11-2; length: 16; size: .; DNA: TGTGCCAGCAGCTTAGGGAGGCGGCCTAGCACAGATACGCAGTATTTT; CDR3: CASSLGRRPSTDTQYF
D: .; J: TRBJ2-5; V: TRBV30; length: 13; size: .; DNA: TGTGCCTGGAGTGTTATAATCTCCGGGACCCAGTACTTC; CDR3: CAWSVIISGTQYF
D: .; J: TRBJ1-6; V: TRBV7-8; length: 17; size: .; DNA: TGTGCCAGCAGCTTAGCCAGGGCTAGCTCCTATAATTCACCCCTCCACTTT; CDR3: CASSLARASSYNSPLHF
D: .; J: TRBJ2-7; V: TRBV4-2; length: 16; size: .; DNA: TGTGCCAGCAGCCAAGGGATGGGACTCCTCTCGGGCGAGCAGTACTTC; CDR3: CASSQGMGLLSGEQYF
D: TRBD1; J: TRBJ2-1; V: TRBV30; length: 16; size: .; DNA: TGTGCCTGGAGTCACGGGACAGGGGGCTTGAGGGTAGAGCAGTTCTTC; CDR3: CAWSHGTGGLRVEQFF
D: TRBD1; J: TRBJ2-1; V: TRBV5-1; length: 14; size: .; DNA: TGCGCCAGCAGCTTGGATGGGACAGGGAATGAGCAGTTCTTC; CDR3: CASSLDGTGNEQFF
D: .; J: TRBJ2-3; V: TRBV10-1; length: 17; size: .; DNA: TGCGCCAGCAGTGAGTCTAAAAGCGGAGCTCGCACAGATACGCAGTATTTT; CDR3: CASSESKSGARTDTQYF
D: TRBD1; J: TRBJ1-4; V: TRBV14; length: 15; size: .; DNA: TGTGCCAGCAGCCAACACGGACAGGGGATTGAAAAACTGTTTTTT; CDR3: CASSQHGQGIEKLFF
D: TRBD1; J: TRBJ2-3; V: TRBV6-5; length: 15; size: few; DNA: TGTGCCAGCAGTTTTCCGGGACAGGGGGTAGATACGCAGTATTTT; CDR3: CASSFPGQGVDTQYF
D: .; J: TRBJ1-3; V: TRBV9; length: 14; size: .; DNA: TGTGCCAGCAGCGTAGCCAGGGGTGGAAACACCATATATTTT; CDR3: CASSVARGGNTIYF
D: TRBD1; J: TRBJ2-7; V: TRBV5-1; length: 15; size: .; DNA: TGCGCCAGCAGCTTGGGGACAGGGGGCGTGAGGGAGCAGTACTTC; CDR3: CASSLGTGGVREQYF
D: TRBD1; J: TRBJ2-7; V: TRBV10-3; length: 14; size: .; DNA: TGTGCCATCAGTGAGGGACAGGGAACTAACGAGCAGTACTTC; CDR3: CAISEGQGTNEQYF
D: .; J: TRBJ2-7; V: TRBV5-4; length: 13; size: .; DNA: TGTGCCACCAAACGGGGAACCTCCTACGAGCAGTACTTC; CDR3: CATKRGTSYEQYF
D: TRBD2; J: TRBJ2-7; V: TRBV6-1; length: 13; size: .; DNA: TGTGCCAGCAGCCAGGGAGGGCTCTACGAGCAGTACTTC; CDR3: CASSQGGLYEQYF
D: .; J: TRBJ2-7; V: TRBV6-6; length: 14; size: .; DNA: TGTGCCAGCAGTTACTCGCAGGAAATCTACGAGCAGTACTTC; CDR3: CASSYSQEIYEQYF
D: .; J: TRBJ2-1; V: TRBV27; length: 15; size: .; DNA: TGTGCCAGCAGTCATGGGACTTCCTCCTACAATGAGCAGTTCTTC; CDR3: CASSHGTSSYNEQFF
D: .; J: TRBJ1-1; V: TRBV5-1; length: 14; size: .; DNA: TGCGCCAGCAGCTTGGTAGGGGTGAACACTGAAGCTTTCTTT; CDR3: CASSLVGVNTEAFF
D: .; J: TRBJ2-4; V: TRBV4-2; length: 16; size: .; DNA: TGTGCCAGCAGCCAAGAGTACACAGGGGCCAAAAACATTCAGTACTTC; CDR3: CASSQEYTGAKNIQYF
D: .; J: TRBJ2-1; V: TRBV9; length: 15; size: .; DNA: TGTGCCAGCAGCGTAGAAGGGAGAGCAACCAATGAGCAGTTCTTC; CDR3: CASSVEGRATNEQFF
D: .; J: TRBJ1-3; V: TRBV5-1; length: 16; size: .; DNA: TGCGCCAGCAGCCGCCCTAGTAGCAACTCTGGAAACACCATATATTTT; CDR3: CASSRPSSNSGNTIYF
D: .; J: TRBJ1-1; V: TRBV7-9; length: 16; size: .; DNA: TGTGCCAGCAGCGTATCGGAGACGCAACCGGGCACTGAAGCTTTCTTT; CDR3: CASSVSETQPGTEAFF
D: TRBD2; J: TRBJ2-3; V: TRBV11-2; length: 16; size: .; DNA: TGTGCCAGCAGCTTATCAGTAGCGGGTGGGGTGGATACGCAGTATTTT; CDR3: CASSLSVAGGVDTQYF
D: TRBD1; J: TRBJ2-1; V: TRBV4-2; length: 15; size: .; DNA: TGTGCCAGCAGCCAAACCGGGACAGTAAACAATGAGCAGTTCTTC; CDR3: CASSQTGTVNNEQFF
D: .; J: TRBJ1-4; V: TRBV7-2; length: 14; size: once; DNA: TGTGCCAGCAGCTTCGACCGTGGGAGGGAAAAACTGTTTTTT; CDR3: CASSFDRGREKLFF
D: TRBD1; J: TRBJ2-1; V: TRBV4-2; length: 15; size: .; DNA: TGTGCCAGCAGCACCCGGGCAGGGGGTATAAGTGAGCAGTTCTTC; CDR3: CASSTRAGGISEQFF
D: TRBD1; J: TRBJ1-1; V: TRBV4-1; length: 13; size: .; DNA: TGCGCCAGCAGCCAAGGAGGGACAGGTAAAGCTTTCTTT; CDR3: CASSQGGTGKAFF
D: .; J: TRBJ2-5; V: TRBV6-9; length: 13; size: once; DNA: TGTGCCAGCGGAACCCCAGGCCAAGAGACCCAGTACTTC; CDR3: CASGTPGQETQYF
D: .; J: TRBJ2-5; V: TRBV5-4; length: 13; size: .; DNA: TGTGCCAGCAGCTTCTCGCTACCAGAGACCCAGTACTTC; CDR3: CASSFSLPETQYF
D: TRBD1; J: TRBJ1-2; V: TRBV5-1; length: 17; size: .; DNA: TGCGCCAGCAGCTTAACTTCCGGGACAGGGGGCGACTATGGCTACACCTTC; CDR3: CASSLTSGTGGDYGYTF
D: .; J: TRBJ1-1; V: TRBV9; length: 16; size: .; DNA: TGTGCCAGCAGTGGCCGGGGTGGGGAACCAAACACTGAAGCTTTCTTT; CDR3: CASSGRGGEPNTEAFF
D: .; J: TRBJ1-2; V: TRBV5-1; length: 17; size: .; DNA: TGCGCCAGCAGCTTGGACGGGGTCATATCCTCTAACTATGGCTACACCTTC; CDR3: CASSLDGVISSNYGYTF
D: TRBD1; J: TRBJ2-1; V: TRBV2; length: 16; size: .; DNA: TGTGCCAGCAGTGAAAGGGGACAGGGAACCCCGGATGAGCAGTTCTTC; CDR3: CASSERGQGTPDEQFF
D: .; J: TRBJ1-1; V: TRBV7-8; length: 14; size: .; DNA: TGTGCCAGCAGCCCCCTGGGAGGGGCTACTGAAGCTTTCTTT; CDR3: CASSPLGGATEAFF
D: TRBD1; J: TRBJ2-7; V: TRBV6-5; length: 11; size: .; DNA: TGTGCCAGCAGAAGGGACAGCAAGCAGTACTTC; CDR3: CASRRDSKQYF
D: .; J: TRBJ1-4; V: TRBV27; length: 15; size: .; DNA: TGTGCCAGCAGCACCCTTGAGGGTCGGCATGAAAAACTGTTTTTT; CDR3: CASSTLEGRHEKLFF
D: TRBD2; J: TRBJ2-1; V: TRBV4-1; length: 19; size: .; DNA: TGCGCCAGCAGCAAGACTCAGGCTAGCGGGGGGTCCTCCTACAATGAGCAGTTCTTC; CDR3: CASSKTQASGGSSYNEQFF
D: .; J: TRBJ1-4; V: TRBV11-3; length: 15; size: .; DNA: TGTGCCAGCAGCTTCGGGGGGCGGACTAATGAAAAACTGTTTTTT; CDR3: CASSFGGRTNEKLFF
D: TRBD1; J: TRBJ1-6; V: TRBV5-6; length: 14; size: .; DNA: TGTGCCAGCAGCTCGGACAGGGGAATCTCACCCCTCCACTTT; CDR3: CASSSDRGISPLHF
D: .; J: TRBJ1-1; V: TRBV10-3; length: 11; size: few; DNA: TGTGCCATCAGCGCGGGGACTGAAGCTTTCTTT; CDR3: CAISAGTEAFF
D: .; J: TRBJ1-5; V: TRBV1; length: 13; size: .; DNA: TGCACCAGCAGCCAAGGGGCCCGGCAGCCCCAGCATTTT; CDR3: CTSSQGARQPQHF
D: .; J: TRBJ2-3; V: TRBV4-2; length: 16; size: .; DNA: TGTGCCAGCAGCCAATGGCAGACTAGGGGCACAGATACGCAGTATTTT; CDR3: CASSQWQTRGTDTQYF
D: TRBD1; J: TRBJ1-2; V: TRBV5-1; length: 12; size: .; DNA: TGCGCCAGCAGAGAGACAGGGGATGGCTACACCTTC; CDR3: CASRETGDGYTF
D: TRBD1; J: TRBJ2-1; V: TRBV19; length: 12; size: .; DNA: TGTGCCAGTAGCAAGACAGGGGATGAGCAGTTCTTC; CDR3: CASSKTGDEQFF
D: TRBD1; J: TRBJ1-4; V: TRBV6-5; length: 15; size: once; DNA: TGTGCCAGCAGTTACTCCGGGACAGGGAATGAAAAACTGTTTTTT; CDR3: CASSYSGTGNEKLFF
D: TRBD2; J: TRBJ2-4; V: TRBV7-8; length: 16; size: .; DNA: TGTGCCAGCAGCTTAGCAGCGGGAGGCCCCAGGGACATTCAGTACTTC; CDR3: CASSLAAGGPRDIQYF
D: .; J: TRBJ1-1; V: TRBV4-1; length: 16; size: .; DNA: TGCGCCAGCAGCCAAGAGCCAGGACAGAGAAACACTGAAGCTTTCTTT; CDR3: CASSQEPGQRNTEAFF